The 16 T cell receptor beta chains below were found in one sample sequenced in a study of monozygotic twins with inflammatory bowel disease. Following a re-call of the 5' RACE reads, TCRdb has one entry per CDR3 protein and lacks DNA. This sample's clone table lists approximately 400,000 distinct CDR3 sequences. The specimen was blood. The receptors come from a human donor with ulcerative colitis or Crohn's disease, or a healthy co-twin of an affected twin (not recorded which).

The J gene is TRBJ2-7, the V gene TRBV20-1. Germline values: CDR1 DFQATT, CDR2 SNEGSKA (reference sequence). The CDR3 is 12 amino acids. The CDR3 here is CSATDGSYEQYF.

The CDR3 loop reads CASSPPGQTYEQYF. This chain links TRBV6-1 with TRBJ2-7; lacking DNA, the TRBD1 call made by TCRdb goes unchecked. Germline lookup yields CDR1 MNHNS and CDR2 SASEGT. The CDR3 consists of 14 residues.

The chain uses TRBV2 and TRBJ2-3; no DNA is available, so the TRBD2 call from TCRdb remains unchecked. The CDR3 has 14 amino acids. Per germline, CDR1 SNHLY and CDR2 FYNNEI. The CDR3 reads CASRAGLPTDTQYF.

The rearrangement joins TRBV6-5 to TRBJ2-3; TCRdb lists TRBD1, though no DNA is available to test this call. Germline V gene sequence: CDR1 MNHEY, CDR2 SVGAGI. This CDR3 contains 15 residues. The CDR3 sequence: CASSYSGTRSDTQYF.

The chain recombines TRBV9 with TRBJ2-6. Germline lookup yields CDR1 SGDLS and CDR2 YYNGEE. The CDR3 is 17 residues long. CDR3: CASSAHPEGSGANVLTF.

The V gene is TRBV3-1, the J gene TRBJ1-5; as DNA is missing, the TRBD1 call by TCRdb cannot be tested. This CDR3 has 19 amino acids. Germline CDR1 is LGHDT and CDR2 is YNNKEL (reference sequence). CDR3 in amino acids: CASSQDLGLYDRGGQPQHF. The full variable domain, its missing parts supplied by reference TRBV3-1 and TRBJ1-5, is DTAVSQTPKYLVTQMGNDKSIKCEQNLGHDTMYWYKQDSKKFLKIMFSYNNKELIINETVPNRFSPKSPDKAHLNLHINSLELGDSAVYFCASSQDLGLYDRGGQPQHFGDGTRLSIL.

The V call is TRBV7-8, the J call TRBJ1-1; TCRdb proposes TRBD1, but this gene call is untestable without DNA. Germline V gives CDR1 SGHVS, CDR2 FQNEAQ. The CDR3 has 15 residues. The CDR3 loop reads CASSRMGGAPTEAFF.

The chain uses TRBV3-1 and TRBJ1-1. This CDR3 region has 17 residues. CDR1 is LGHDT and CDR2 is YNNKEL in the germline V gene (reference sequence). The CDR3 is CASSQDLGTGKNTEAFF.

The chain has TRBV27 and TRBJ2-3; absent DNA, TCRdb's TRBD2 call cannot be checked. This CDR3 has 16 amino acids. Germline loops: CDR1 MNHEY, CDR2 SMNVEV (reference sequence). The CDR3 sequence is CASSFSGGARADTQYF.

This CDR3 reads CASSPHSDSSYEQYF. The chain combines TRBV9 with TRBJ2-7. Germline V lookup: CDR1 SGDLS, CDR2 YYNGEE. This CDR3 has 15 residues. Full variable domain (outside the CDR3, taken from reference TRBV9 and TRBJ2-7): DSGVTQTPKHLITATGQRVTLRCSPRSGDLSVYWYQQSLDQGLQFLIQYYNGEERAKGNILERFSAQQFPDLHSELNLSSLELGDSALYFCASSPHSDSSYEQYFGPGTRLTVT.

The genes are TRBV18 and TRBJ2-1; without DNA, the TCRdb call of TRBD1 cannot be checked. CDR3 length equals 14 residues. CDR1 and CDR2 from the germline V gene are KGHSH and LQKENI. The CDR3 is CASSQDRGGNEQFF.

The rearrangement links TRBV5-5 to TRBJ1-1; TCRdb proposes TRBD1, but this gene call is untestable without DNA. Germline V gene sequence: CDR1 SGHKS, CDR2 YYEKEE (reference sequence). The CDR3 extends over 15 amino acids. The CDR3 is CASSSPGGGDTEAFF.

This sequence joins TRBV4-3 and TRBJ1-3; there is no DNA to check the TCRdb D call of TRBD1. In germline, CDR1 is LGHNA, CDR2 YSLEER. CDR3 length equals 19 residues. The CDR3 spells CASSQVTFGQRESGNTIYF.

V is TRBV20-1 and J is TRBJ2-5. This CDR3 is 11 amino acids long. CDR1 is DFQATT, CDR2 SNEGSKA, per germline (reference sequence). The CDR3 here is CSPTTQETQYF.

The rearrangement uses TRBV6-2 or TRBV6-3 and TRBJ2-5. This CDR3 has 18 residues. Germline assignment: CDR1 MNHEY and CDR2 SVGEGT. The CDR3 loop reads CASSFFDHRALYQETQYF.

The chain joins TRBV4-2 to TRBJ2-2. The CDR3 consists of 13 residues. Germline CDR1 is LGHNA and CDR2 is YNFKEQ. CDR3 in amino acids: CASSQDQAGELFF.